This T cell receptor (beta chain) was profiled in a study of blood T cells in healthy people across ages. General study results and limits: The diversity estimates, figures obtained from one million T cells, were considered underestimates.

With regard to this clonotype: As yet, its antigen is unknown.

Deletions cut 6 bases from V and 3 bases from J, with 14 bases between. The germline CDR1 and CDR2 sequences are SGHTA and FQGNSA. The CDR3 is made up of 14 amino acids. The use of a sample-barcoded 5' primer and a J-beta primer mix characterized a second PCR of about 7 to 12 cycles. A tag from a template-switch adaptor with 12 random nucleotides marked each cDNA molecule. Researchers report that each sample yielded at least 2.5 million CDR3-containing paired-end reads. TCRdb recomputed calls from the 5' RACE reads with MiXCR, one row per CDR3 protein. The sample includes roughly 570,000 distinct CDR3 sequences, roughly a quarter of them seen just once. Donors were healthy Caucasian individuals from Russia aged about 6 to 90.

The sequencing input was blood. This TCR was recovered from a woman aged 65 to 85 in good health. This chain joins TRBV7-2 and TRBJ1-2, with D perhaps TRBD1 (6 bases). The CDR3 loop reads CASSLGKGDYGYTF. As DNA, the CDR3 is TGTGCCAGCAGTTTGGGCAAGGGGGACTATGGCTACACCTTC.